This is a list of T cell receptor beta chains from one sample in a study of CD8+CD57+ T cells in acquired aplastic anemia. Each CDR3 protein is one row after TCRdb ran MiXCR on the reads. The sample carries over 150,000 distinct CDR3 sequences, about 64% recorded once. Specimen: sorted CD4+, CD8+, or CD8+CD57+ T cells (not recorded which) from PBMCs. All receptors derive from a human donor with aplastic anemia. The CDR3 runs from the conserved cysteine through the conserved F or W. Each record gives: J gene, clone size, D gene, V gene, CDR3 protein, CDR3 DNA. D genes are given only for firm matches. Not every row has a clone size; where given, it reads once, few, many or a size class.

TRBJ1-3	few	TRBD1	TRBV20-1	CSAGQGARGNTIYF	TGCAGTGCAGGACAGGGGGCACGTGGAAACACCATATATTTT
TRBJ2-2	NA	NA	TRBV24-1	CATGDRSSGELFF	TGTGCCACCGGTGATCGTTCGTCCGGGGAGCTGTTTTTT
TRBJ1-2	NA	NA	TRBV29-1	CSVLRERTPGGGYTF	TGCAGCGTCTTAAGGGAGAGGACGCCTGGAGGTGGCTACACCTTC
TRBJ1-3	NA	NA	TRBV19	CASSIGYGYTIYF	TGTGCCAGTAGTATAGGGTATGGCTACACCATATATTTT
TRBJ2-1	NA	TRBD1	TRBV12-3/TRBV12-4	CASTGTDTYNEQFF	TGTGCCAGCACCGGGACAGACACCTACAATGAGCAGTTCTTC
TRBJ1-2	NA	TRBD1	TRBV9	CASSVGQGAYYGYTF	TGTGCCAGCAGCGTAGGGCAGGGGGCTTACTATGGCTACACCTTC
TRBJ2-1	NA	TRBD2	TRBV10-3	CAISETSGGKSYNEQFF	TGTGCCATCAGTGAGACTAGCGGGGGGAAGTCCTACAATGAGCAGTTCTTC
TRBJ2-5	NA	NA	TRBV14	CASIGGQETQYF	TGTGCCAGCATCGGGGGTCAAGAGACCCAGTACTTC
TRBJ2-3	NA	TRBD2	TRBV20-1	CSQTSENTDTQYF	TGCAGCCAGACTAGCGAGAACACAGATACGCAGTATTTT
TRBJ1-3	NA	NA	TRBV2	CASSGGRDSLKRNTIYF	TGTGCCAGCAGTGGGGGCCGAGACAGTCTCAAAAGAAACACCATATATTTT
TRBJ2-2	NA	NA	TRBV10-3	CAINAGSTGELFF	TGTGCCATCAACGCAGGGTCGACCGGGGAGCTGTTTTTT
TRBJ1-4	once	NA	TRBV7-9	CASSWEGTESYNEKLFF	TGTGCCAGCAGCTGGGAGGGAACAGAGTCCTATAATGAAAAACTGTTTTTT
TRBJ2-3	NA	TRBD2	TRBV19	CASRRTSASDTQYF	TGTGCCAGTAGGCGGACTAGCGCATCAGATACGCAGTATTTT
TRBJ2-1	NA	TRBD1	TRBV11-2	CASSFQGTGFNEQFF	TGTGCCAGCAGCTTCCAGGGGACAGGGTTCAATGAGCAGTTCTTC
TRBJ1-2	NA	NA	TRBV6-4	CANRTDYGYTF	TGTGCCAACCGGACAGACTATGGCTACACCTTC
TRBJ2-7	NA	TRBD1	TRBV7-6	CASSPGTDYEQYF	TGTGCCAGCAGCCCCGGGACAGACTACGAGCAGTACTTC
TRBJ1-5	NA	NA	TRBV7-8	CASSLRGGANQPQHF	TGTGCCAGCAGCTTACGCGGCGGCGCGAATCAGCCCCAGCATTTT
TRBJ1-1	NA	TRBD1	TRBV7-2	CASSLAGTETEAFF	TGTGCCAGCAGCTTAGCCGGGACAGAGACTGAAGCTTTCTTT
TRBJ2-1	NA	TRBD2	TRBV20-1	CSARDLRGAINEQFF	TGCAGTGCTAGAGATCTGCGGGGGGCGATCAATGAGCAGTTCTTC
TRBJ2-5	NA	NA	TRBV10-1	CASSESTVAQETQCF	TGCGCCAGCAGTGAGTCTACAGTGGCACAAGAGACCCAGTGCTTC
TRBJ2-3	NA	TRBD2	TRBV5-1	CASSLRTRAVTDTQYF	TGTGCCAGCAGCTTGAGGACTAGGGCGGTCACAGATACGCAGTATTTT
TRBJ2-3	NA	NA	TRBV12-3/TRBV12-4	CASVGYTDTQYF	TGTGCCAGCGTCGGCTACACAGATACGCAGTATTTT